The TCR beta chain described here comes from a study of T cell repertoires in ileal Crohn's disease. Study outcomes and limitations: Sorted CD8 T cells held more high-frequency clones than CD4.

Profiling relied on immunoSEQ multiplex PCR, and the TCRdb table lists in-frame clones only, not all of them. The data contain over 7,500 clones, 76% of them singletons. Comments on this clone: Its antigen is undetermined.

V was cut by 5 bases and J by 5 bases, with 16 bases left in between. The CDR3 covers 15 residues. Germline CDR1 and CDR2: MNHEY and SVGAGI. This receptor was identified in an adult with Crohn's disease. The sequenced sample was ileal tissue. The V call is TRBV6-5, the J call TRBJ1-5; D unresolved. DNA of the CDR3: TGTGCCAGCAGTCAGAGAGGATTTGGTGATCAGCCCCAGCATTTT. Translated, it gives CASSQRGFGDQPQHF.